What follows are 31 T cell receptor beta chains derived from one specimen sequenced in a study of control samples from healthy donors and cancer patients. Here immunoSEQ multiplex PCR was the method, and the copy in TCRdb shows in-frame clones only, minus some. The data hold approximately 80,000 clones, with around nine tenths observed a single time. The source material was blood. The receptor source for this set is a woman between 45 and 60 years old in good health.

This chain joins TRBV4-1 and TRBJ1-2; tentative D call: TRBD1 (5 bases). This CDR3 has 15 amino acids. The germline V and J ends were trimmed by 5 bases and 4 bases, with 17 bases remaining between them. Per the germline V gene, CDR1 is MGHRA and CDR2 is YSYEKL. CDR3 loop: CASSSTAGTIYGYTF. Written as DNA, the CDR3 is TGCGCCAGCAGCTCGACCGCCGGGACGATCTATGGCTACACCTTC.

The chain joins TRBV30 to TRBJ1-2, with TRBD1 as a possible D gene (5 bases). V was trimmed by 3 bases and J by 2 bases, leaving 13 bases between them. The CDR3 extends over 14 amino acids. Germline assignment: CDR1 GTSNPN and CDR2 SVGIG (reference sequence). The CDR3 DNA reads as TGTGCCTGGAGATTGACAGCGCTCAACTATGGCTACACCTTC. It translates to CAWRLTALNYGYTF.

The CDR3 region has the DNA TGTGCCAGCAGCTTGGGACAGGGACGGAACAATGAGCAGTTCTTC. Translation gives CASSLGQGRNNEQFF. The chain carries TRBV5-8 and TRBJ2-1; 7 bases match TRBD1. The length of the CDR3 is 15 residues. Germline assignment: CDR1 SGHTS and CDR2 YDEGEE. Germline trimming cut 0 bases from V and 5 bases from J; bases unmatched to any gene: 5.

In DNA form, the CDR3 reads TGTGCCAGCAGTTATGACAGGGGGCTAGATACGCAGTATTTT. The encoded protein is CASSYDRGLDTQYF. This chain connects TRBV6-5 to TRBJ2-3, with 10 bases that match TRBD1. The CDR3 runs 14 residues. The germline CDR1 and CDR2 sequences are MNHEY and SVGAGI. V was pared by 3 bases and J by 5 bases, with 2 bases of the junction left unmatched.

The chain carries TRBV18 and TRBJ1-2; 7 positions agree with TRBD1. Germline values: CDR1 KGHSH, CDR2 LQKENI. V lost 2 bases, J lost 0 bases, and 6 bases stayed unmatched. The CDR3 has 16 residues. CDR3 DNA: TGTGCCAGCTCACCAGGGACAGAACTGCCTAACTATGGCTACACCTTC. This translates into CASSPGTELPNYGYTF.

This clone is a singleton in its sample. V gene TRBV6-5 combines with J gene TRBJ1-6; D perhaps matches TRBD1 (5 bases). Germline loops: CDR1 MNHEY, CDR2 SVGAGI. This CDR3 contains 14 residues. Trimming left V 6 bases short and J 15 bases short, with 21 bases between. The CDR3 loop reads CASRTLEGSARLHF. As DNA, the CDR3 is TGTGCCAGCAGGACGTTGGAGGGGTCTGCGCGCCTCCACTTT.

The CDR3, as DNA: TGTGCCAGCCGACGCGGGGCTATCGTCGGGGAGACCCAGTACTTC. It is translated as CASRRGAIVGETQYF. This chain uses TRBV6-5 with TRBJ2-5; D is possibly TRBD2 (6 bases). In germline, CDR1 is MNHEY, CDR2 SVGAGI. This CDR3 contains 15 residues. The ends were cut back, 8 bases at V and 5 bases at J, with 21 bases in the middle.

On this clone itself: This same CDR3 is encoded by further DNA sequences in the sample. This chain connects TRBV3-1 (or the pseudogene TRBV3-2) to TRBJ2-3, with D hard to call. The CDR3 sequence is 12 residues long. V dropped 0 bases and J dropped 6 bases, with 4 bases sitting between them. The V gene's germline CDR1 is LGHDT and CDR2 YNNKEL (reference sequence). CDR3 in amino acids: CASSQDTDTQYF. CDR3 coding DNA: TGTGCCAGCAGCCAAGATACGGATACGCAGTATTTT.

The CDR3 protein is CASSPEWGAIYNEQFF. The CDR3 nucleotides are TGTGCCAGCAGCCCGGAATGGGGGGCCATCTACAATGAGCAGTTCTTC. The V gene is TRBV14, the J gene TRBJ2-1; D may match TRBD1 or TRBD2 (6 bases each). V was clipped by 4 bases and J by 3 bases, with 16 bases between them. Germline lookup yields CDR1 SGHDN and CDR2 FVKESK. The CDR3 consists of 16 residues. Full variable domain (rest looked up from reference TRBV14 and TRBJ2-1): EAGVTQFPSHSVIEKGQTVTLRCDPISGHDNLYWYRRVMGKEIKFLLHFVKESKQDESGMPNNRFLAERTGGTYSTLKVQPAELEDSGVYFCASSPEWGAIYNEQFFGPGTRLTVL.

DNA of the CDR3: TGTGCCATCAGTGCGGGGCCCGACTATGGCTACACCTTC. This translates into CAISAGPDYGYTF. The chain joins TRBV10-3 to TRBJ1-2; D may be TRBD1 (5 bases). Per the germline V gene, CDR1 is ENHRY and CDR2 is SYGVKD. The V end lost 4 bases, the J end lost 3 bases, and 9 bases lay between the germline ends. The CDR3 is 13 amino acids.

The V and J genes are TRBV5-1 and TRBJ2-3; D might be TRBD1 or TRBD2, each matching 6 bases. The CDR3 contains 14 residues. CDR1 SGHRS and CDR2 YFSETQ come from the germline V gene. V was trimmed by 3 bases and J by 5 bases, leaving 13 bases between them. In DNA form, the CDR3 reads TGCGCCAGCAGCTGGACGGGGGCGGGAGATACGCAGTATTTT. This gives the protein CASSWTGAGDTQYF.

The CDR3 is CATSDTVKGADTQYF. The CDR3 bases are TGTGCCACCAGTGATACGGTGAAGGGGGCAGATACGCAGTATTTT. The chain joins TRBV24-1 to TRBJ2-3; tentatively, D is TRBD1 (6 bases). The CDR3 extends over 15 amino acids. Between the trimmed V and J ends, which lost 3 bases and 4 bases, there was a span of 13 bases. Germline CDR1 is KGHDR and CDR2 is SFDVKD.

The CDR3: CASSLIPGRPTEAFF. The CDR3 DNA reads TGTGCCAGCAGTTTAATACCGGGTAGGCCCACTGAAGCTTTCTTT. The rearrangement links TRBV6-5 to TRBJ1-1; D gene ambiguous. Trimming stripped 4 bases from V and 4 bases from J, with 16 bases between. The CDR3 sequence is 15 residues long. Germline CDR1 reads MNHEY; CDR2 reads SVGAGI.

This chain links TRBV5-1 with TRBJ2-6, with D perhaps matching TRBD2 (6 bases). The CDR3 is 15 residues long. V lost 2 bases, J lost 3 bases, and 9 bases lay in between. The V gene's germline CDR1 is SGHRS and CDR2 YFSETQ. The CDR3 region is CASSFGGDGANVLTF. In DNA form, the CDR3 reads TGCGCCAGCAGCTTCGGGGGAGATGGGGCCAACGTCCTGACTTTC.

The rearrangement links TRBV2 to TRBJ1-6, with no clear D. Looked up from germline, CDR1 is SNHLY and CDR2 is FYNNEI. This CDR3 has 13 amino acids. V shed 7 bases and J shed 10 bases, with 14 bases lying between them. CDR3 in DNA: TGTGCCAGCAACGGAGGGCTTGACTCACCCCTCCACTTT. This gives the protein CASNGGLDSPLHF. Variable domain in full (rest from reference TRBV2 and TRBJ1-6): EPEVTQTPSHQVTQMGQEVILRCVPISNHLYFYWYRQILGQKVEFLVSFYNNEISEKSEIFDDQFSVERPDGSNFTLKIRSTKLEDSAMYFCASNGGLDSPLHFGNGTRLTVT.

Points on this clone: The sample carries other DNA sequences with the same CDR3. V usage is TRBV9 and J usage is TRBJ2-7; 9 nucleotides match TRBD2. In germline, CDR1 is SGDLS, CDR2 YYNGEE. The V segment lost 0 bases and the J segment 4 bases; nucleotides outside the gene matches: 5. CDR3 length equals 15 residues. The DNA for the CDR3 is TGTGCCAGCAGCGTAGGTGGCGGGGGGGTGTACGAGCAGTACTTC. This codes for CASSVGGGGVYEQYF.

The chain links TRBV4-2 to TRBJ1-4; D is undetermined. Trimming removed 2 bases from V and 8 bases from J, with 15 bases in between. Germline CDR1 LGHNA, CDR2 YNFKEQ. This CDR3 spans 15 amino acids. CDR3 bases: TGTGCCAGCAGCCAAAGTTCCCGCTCACGGGAAAAACTGTTTTTT. Protein: CASSQSSRSREKLFF.

The chain has TRBV5-4 and TRBJ1-5; D not resolved. The CDR3 extends over 13 amino acids. CDR1 is SGHNT, CDR2 YYREEE, per germline (reference sequence). The germline V and J ends were trimmed by 2 bases and 6 bases, with 9 bases remaining between them. CDR3 sequence (DNA): TGTGCCAGCAGCTTCGAGGGAGGTCAGCCCCAGCATTTT. Translated: CASSFEGGQPQHF.

This chain joins TRBV5-1 and TRBJ2-3, with 9 bases matching TRBD2. J was trimmed by 2 bases and V by 4 bases; bases with no gene match: 11. CDR1 and CDR2 (germline): SGHRS, YFSETQ. The CDR3 runs 17 residues. DNA of the CDR3: TGCGCCAGCAGCATCCCGGAGGTAGCGGGGGTCACAGATACGCAGTATTTT. Encoded protein: CASSIPEVAGVTDTQYF. The variable domain in full, with the rest retrieved from reference TRBV5-1 and TRBJ2-3, is KAGVTQTPRYLIKTRGQQVTLSCSPISGHRSVSWYQQTPGQGLQFLFEYFSETQRNKGNFPGRFSGRQFSNSRSEMNVSTLELGDSALYLCASSIPEVAGVTDTQYFGPGTRLTVL.

The chain combines TRBV3-1 (or the pseudogene TRBV3-2) with TRBJ1-2, with TRBD1 matching over 7 bases. This CDR3 is built from 15 residues. Trimming at V came to 1 base and at J to 5 bases, leaving 7 bases not matched to a gene. Germline CDR1 is LGHDT and CDR2 is YNNKEL (reference sequence). In DNA form, the CDR3 reads TGTGCCAGCAGCCAAGTAGGCGGGACAGTTTATGGCTACACCTTC. This translates into CASSQVGGTVYGYTF.

The chain combines TRBV2 with TRBJ1-2; D is undetermined. Germline CDR1 is SNHLY and CDR2 is FYNNEI. V lost 0 bases and J lost 8, with 7 bases in between. CDR3 length: 12 amino acids. DNA for the CDR3: TGTGCCAGCAGTGAAGCGCCTACAGGCTACACCTTC. Translation gives CASSEAPTGYTF. Full variable domain (rest looked up from reference TRBV2 and TRBJ1-2): EPEVTQTPSHQVTQMGQEVILRCVPISNHLYFYWYRQILGQKVEFLVSFYNNEISEKSEIFDDQFSVERPDGSNFTLKIRSTKLEDSAMYFCASSEAPTGYTFGSGTRLTVV.

The chain uses TRBV19 and TRBJ1-1; D gene ambiguous. Trimming removed 0 bases from V and 1 base from J, with 15 bases in between. CDR1 is LNHDA and CDR2 is SQIVND in the germline V gene (reference sequence). This CDR3 has 17 amino acids. Here the CDR3 reads CASSIELAATGNTEAFF. In DNA, the CDR3 is TGTGCCAGTAGTATAGAATTGGCCGCCACGGGGAACACTGAAGCTTTCTTT.

The J gene is TRBJ1-4, the V gene TRBV6-1; D is possibly TRBD1 (6 bases). This CDR3 contains 15 residues. From germline, CDR1 is MNHNS and CDR2 SASEGT. Deletions cut 0 bases from V and 6 bases from J, with 11 bases between. The DNA of the CDR3 is TGTGCCAGCAGTGAAGCGTGGGGGCGACATGAAAAACTGTTTTTT. It specifies CASSEAWGRHEKLFF.

This clone came up once. The DNA for the CDR3 is TGTGCCAGCAGTGAATTGGTAGGGTGGCAAGAGACCCAGTACTTC. This sequence encodes CASSELVGWQETQYF. The J gene is TRBJ2-5, the V gene TRBV6-1; unclear D gene. Trimming pared 2 bases from V and 2 bases from J, leaving 12 bases between. The CDR3 is 15 amino acids. Germline CDR1 is MNHNS and CDR2 is SASEGT.

This chain uses TRBV5-4 with TRBJ1-1, with TRBD1 identical over 8 bases. The V and J ends lost 2 bases and 1 base, in that order; junction bases with no gene match: 16. The germline V gene has CDR1 SGHNT and CDR2 YYREEE (reference sequence). This CDR3 has 19 residues. Here the CDR3 DNA reads TGTGCCAGCAGCTTCGGGGGGGCAGGGGGCAGTCTAGGGAACACTGAAGCTTTCTTT. Amino acid sequence: CASSFGGAGGSLGNTEAFF.

This chain uses TRBV18 with TRBJ1-1; 11 positions agree with TRBD1. The trim removed 1 base at V and 0 bases at J, leaving 4 bases unmatched. CDR1 is KGHSH and CDR2 is LQKENI in the germline V gene. This CDR3 has 17 amino acids. Here the CDR3 reads CASSPLWTGGLNTEAFF. The CDR3 nucleotides read TGTGCCAGCTCACCACTTTGGACAGGGGGCCTGAACACTGAAGCTTTCTTT.

This rearrangement joins TRBV5-4 to TRBJ2-7; D is possibly TRBD1 or TRBD2 (6 bases each). CDR1 is SGHNT and CDR2 is YYREEE in the germline V gene (reference sequence). The V end was cut by 0 bases, the J end by 1 base, with 11 bases between. The CDR3 has 15 amino acids. CDR3 sequence: CASSLEGGASYEQYF. The CDR3 DNA reads as TGTGCCAGCAGCTTGGAGGGGGGCGCGTCCTACGAGCAGTACTTC. The variable domain in full, completed from reference TRBV5-4 and TRBJ2-7, reads ETGVTQSPTHLIKTRGQQVTLRCSSQSGHNTVSWYQQALGQGPQFIFQYYREEENGRGNFPPRFSGLQFPNYSSELNVNALELDDSALYLCASSLEGGASYEQYFGPGTRLTVT.

This sequence joins TRBV2 and TRBJ2-1; 7 bases are shared with TRBD1. Germline V gene lookup returns CDR1 SNHLY and CDR2 FYNNEI. The CDR3 length is 14 residues. V gave up 5 bases and J gave up 6 bases; unmatched junction bases: 7. CDR3 sequence reads: CASSTTGSSNEQFF. CDR3 sequence (DNA): TGTGCCAGCAGTACGACAGGGAGTTCCAATGAGCAGTTCTTC.

V usage is TRBV7-8 and J usage is TRBJ2-7, with TRBD2 identical over 8 bases. The CDR3 is 14 residues long. V lost 5 bases, J lost 3 bases, and 6 bases stayed unmatched. Germline V CDR1 and CDR2: SGHVS, FQNEAQ. The CDR3 loop is CASSRGLGFYEQYF. DNA for the CDR3: TGTGCCAGCAGCCGGGGACTAGGGTTCTACGAGCAGTACTTC.

The gene calls are TRBV13 and TRBJ2-1, with 7 bases fitting TRBD2. CDR1 and CDR2 from the germline V gene are PRHDT and FYEKMQ (reference sequence). V lost 5 bases, J lost 12 bases, and 7 bases stayed unmatched. The CDR3 length is 12 residues. The CDR3 DNA reads as TGTGCCAGCAGCCGCAGGGACTATGGGCAGTTCTTC. Translation: CASSRRDYGQFF.

The chain links TRBV2 to TRBJ1-4; maybe TRBD1 (5 bases). V was cut by 6 bases and J by 8 bases, with 13 bases left in between. This CDR3 has 13 residues. The germline CDR1 and CDR2 sequences are SNHLY and FYNNEI. The CDR3, as DNA: TGTGCCAGCAGAGGCTCAGGGAAAGAAAAACTGTTTTTT. Translating it yields CASRGSGKEKLFF. Full variable domain (rest looked up from reference TRBV2 and TRBJ1-4): EPEVTQTPSHQVTQMGQEVILRCVPISNHLYFYWYRQILGQKVEFLVSFYNNEISEKSEIFDDQFSVERPDGSNFTLKIRSTKLEDSAMYFCASRGSGKEKLFFGSGTQLSVL.